Below are 26 T cell receptor beta chains sequenced from a single sample in a study of T cells in Graves' hyperthyroidism and ophthalmopathy. The TCR beta CDR3 regions underwent amplification using RNA transcripts as the source. HTBI primers were the set used in a first-round RT-PCR of the TCR CDR3. TCRdb redid the calling of the multiplex PCR reads with MiXCR, one entry per CDR3 protein. This sample yields some 510,000 distinct CDR3 sequences, of which approximately 44% are seen a single time; about 8.2% belongs to the top ten. The source material was peripheral blood or thyroid tissue (not recorded which). These receptors came from a woman aged 18 to 35 with Graves' hyperthyroidism.

The sample holds one count of this clonotype. The junction departs from the called germline gene at one end, perhaps through a read error. The chain uses TRBV7-2 and TRBJ2-7; 8 bases are shared with TRBD2. CDR1 SGHTA and CDR2 FQGNSA come from the germline V gene. The CDR3 is made up of 15 amino acids. The CDR3 DNA follows: TGTGTCAGCAGCTTAACACTAGCGGTGTCCTACGAGCAGTACTTC. Translating it yields CVSSLTLAVSYEQYF.

A remark on this clonotype: A much more abundant neighbour one base away suggests this may be a read error. The chain links TRBV24-1 to TRBJ1-5; 7 positions match TRBD2. The DNA end is a closer match to TRBJ2-3, so the J assignment may be wrong. This CDR3 is 14 amino acids long. Germline V gives CDR1 KGHDR, CDR2 SFDVKD. The CDR3 DNA is TGTGCCACCGGGGAAGCGGGGACGTGGCAGCCCCAGTATTTT. Residues: CATGEAGTWQPQYF.

In this sample, this clonotype turned up many times. This chain links TRBV10-3 with TRBJ1-2, with D possibly matching TRBD1 (6 bases). Trimming took off 8 bases at V and 6 bases at J, with 16 bases between the two ends. The CDR3 contains 13 residues. Germline CDR1 is ENHRY and CDR2 is SYGVKD. The CDR3 is CAILPDSDHGYTF. CDR3 in DNA: TGTGCCATCTTACCGGACAGCGACCATGGCTACACCTTC.

This clonotype was seen ten or more times. The rearrangement uses TRBV10-2 and TRBJ1-5, with D possibly matching TRBD1 (5 bases). The CDR3 sequence is 12 residues long. Between the trimmed V and J ends, which lost 6 bases and 5 bases, there was a span of 8 bases. Germline assignment: CDR1 WSHSY and CDR2 SAAADI. In nucleotides, the CDR3 is TGCGCCAGCAGCGGGGGGTATCAGCCCCAGCATTTT. Translating it yields CASSGGYQPQHF.

This CDR3 reads CASSHDRLAGDETQYF. The CDR3 DNA sequence: TGTGCCAGCAGCCATGACAGGCTAGCGGGAGACGAGACCCAGTACTTC. The chain carries TRBV2 and TRBJ2-5; 10 bases match TRBD2. CDR3 length equals 16 residues. Germline V CDR1 and CDR2: SNHLY, FYNNEI. Trimming cost V 6 bases and J 5 bases; bases outside gene matches: 12.

To note about this clonotype: The missing conserved phenylalanine or tryptophan at the end of this CDR3 makes a read error likely. V and J are TRBV6-6 and TRBJ1-1; the D gene is possibly TRBD1 (5 bases). The length of the CDR3 is 14 residues. CDR1 MNHNY and CDR2 SVGAGI come from the germline V gene (reference sequence). V lost 2 bases to trimming and J lost 2 bases, with 9 bases between them. CDR3 protein: CASSYGGDNTEAFS. As DNA, the CDR3 is TGTGCCAGCAGTTACGGAGGGGACAACACTGAAGCTTTCTCT.

The chain links TRBV29-1 to TRBJ1-4; maybe TRBD1 (6 bases). V was shortened by 4 bases and J by 7 bases, with 22 bases between the two germline ends. The germline gives CDR1 SQVTM, CDR2 ANQGSEA. CDR3 length: 16 residues. CDR3 protein: CSVVAGAPSGSEKLFF. DNA of the CDR3: TGCAGCGTTGTGGCAGGGGCTCCATCGGGGAGTGAAAAACTGTTTTTT.

The V call is TRBV7-3, the J call TRBJ1-2; 11 nucleotides match TRBD1. V lost 5 bases and J lost 8; bases outside the gene matches: 13. CDR1 and CDR2 from the germline V gene are SGHTA and FQGTGA. The CDR3 runs 16 residues. The CDR3 coding sequence is TGTGCCAGCAGCATGACCCCCGGGACAGGGGGTCGGGGCTACACCTTC. Its protein is CASSMTPGTGGRGYTF. Full variable domain (outside the CDR3, taken from reference TRBV7-3 and TRBJ1-2): GAGVSQTPSNKVTEKGKYVELRCDPISGHTALYWYRQSLGQGPEFLIYFQGTGAADDSGLPNDRFFAVRPEGSVSTLKIQRTERGDSAVYLCASSMTPGTGGRGYTFGSGTRLTVV.

This clonotype has just a few counts. J is TRBJ2-2 and V is TRBV19; D is possibly TRBD1 (7 bases). Trimming removed 5 bases at V and 4 bases at J, with 11 bases between. This CDR3 contains 14 residues. Per germline, CDR1 LNHDA and CDR2 SQIVND (reference sequence). DNA for the CDR3: TGTGCCAGTAGTTACCAGGGGGGCACCGGGGAGCTGTTTTTT. Translation: CASSYQGGTGELFF.

The V gene is TRBV7-9, the J gene TRBJ2-7; the D is unclear. Per germline, CDR1 SEHNR and CDR2 FQNEAQ (reference sequence). Trimming removed 6 bases from V and 0 bases from J, with 12 bases in between. This CDR3 comprises 14 residues. As DNA, the CDR3 is TGTGCCAGCAGTACAAGTTGGGACTCCTACGAGCAGTACTTC. Translating gives CASSTSWDSYEQYF.

V gene TRBV14 combines with J gene TRBJ2-7; a weak D match, TRBD2 (6 bases). The J call may be in error: the DNA end matches TRBJ2-5 better. CDR3 size: 15 residues. CDR1 is SGHDN and CDR2 is FVKESK in the germline V gene. CDR3 nucleotides: TGTGCCAGCAGCCAAGGTTCTTACGGGAGAGAGACCCAGTACTTC. This encodes CASSQGSYGRETQYF.

The chain has TRBV29-1 and TRBJ2-3; a possible D gene is TRBD1 (5 bases). V lost 1 base to trimming and J lost 6 bases, with 14 bases between them. The CDR3 runs 14 residues. Germline V gene data show CDR1 as SQVTM and CDR2 as ANQGSEA. The chain's CDR3 is CSVEGRVPMDTQYF. CDR3 bases: TGCAGCGTTGAAGGCAGGGTACCGATGGATACGCAGTATTTT.

Regarding this clonotype: A read error is possible here, since a much larger clone lies one base away. The chain employs TRBV10-3 and TRBJ1-5; D perhaps matches TRBD1 (6 bases). Germline-derived CDR1 and CDR2 are ENHRY and SYGVKD. CDR3 size: 15 residues. CDR3 residues: CASSVGANSNQPQHF. CDR3 nucleotide sequence: TGTGCCAGCAGTGTGGGGGCAAATAGCAATCAGCCCCAGCATTTT.

This rearrangement joins TRBV7-9 to TRBJ1-2; no definite D call. Trimming pared 1 base from V and 3 bases from J, leaving 9 bases between. This CDR3 contains 14 residues. Germline values: CDR1 SEHNR, CDR2 FQNEAQ (reference sequence). The CDR3 sequence: CASSLEQPHYGYTF. The CDR3 region has the DNA TGTGCCAGCAGCTTAGAACAGCCGCACTATGGCTACACCTTC.

This clonotype turned up a few times. This chain links TRBV11-1 with TRBJ1-2; 8 bases fit TRBD1. Germline loops: CDR1 SGHAT, CDR2 FQDESV (reference sequence). The CDR3 runs 13 residues. The junction had 7 bases not matched to a gene; V was cut back by 5 bases and J by 8 bases. The CDR3 reads CASSQTGAGGYTF. The CDR3 DNA sequence: TGTGCCAGCAGCCAGACAGGGGCCGGAGGCTACACCTTC.

The chain uses TRBV19 and TRBJ1-5; a weak D match, TRBD1 (6 bases). Germline V gene data show CDR1 as LNHDA and CDR2 as SQIVND (reference sequence). The germline V and J ends were trimmed by 9 bases and 5 bases, with 20 bases remaining between them. This CDR3 has 15 amino acids. CDR3: CASSYNREDDQPQHF. CDR3 bases: TGTGCCAGCAGTTACAACAGGGAGGACGATCAGCCCCAGCATTTT.

The rearrangement links TRBV11-3 to TRBJ1-2; tentative D call: TRBD1 (6 bases). Trimming cost V 0 bases and J 0 bases, with 14 bases left between them. CDR3 length: 17 amino acids. Germline loops: CDR1 SGHNT, CDR2 YENEEA. The CDR3 DNA reads TGTGCCAGCAGCTTAGATCGGAAGGAGGGGGCTAACTATGGCTACACCTTC. Translating gives CASSLDRKEGANYGYTF.

In this sample, this clonotype turned up many times. This chain joins TRBV29-1 and TRBJ2-2; D remains ambiguous. Trimming stripped 5 bases from V and 1 base from J, with 11 bases between. The CDR3 is 14 amino acids. The germline gives CDR1 SQVTM, CDR2 ANQGSEA. CDR3 DNA: TGCAGCGTTCGACTGGAACGGAACACCGGGGAGCTGTTTTTT. Translated: CSVRLERNTGELFF.

On this clonotype: This could be a read error, since a much larger clone is one nucleotide away. V usage is TRBV24-1 and J usage is TRBJ2-2, with 8 positions matching TRBD2. The CDR3 covers 13 residues. Germline loops: CDR1 KGHDR, CDR2 SFDVKD. The CDR3, as DNA: TGTGCCACCAGTCTAGCGGGCGGCGGGGAGCTGCTTTTT. Encoded protein: CATSLAGGGELLF.

To note about this clonotype: The CDR3 carries no conserved terminal phenylalanine or tryptophan, so it likely arises from a read error. The gene calls are TRBV29-1 and TRBJ2-2, with 8 bases fitting TRBD1. This CDR3 spans 15 amino acids. J gave up 0 bases and V 4 bases, and 4 bases lay outside the gene matches. The V gene's germline CDR1 is SQVTM and CDR2 ANQGSEA. CDR3 bases: TGCAGCGTTGCCCGGGACAGGACGAACACCGGGGAGCTGTTTAGT. This sequence encodes CSVARDRTNTGELFS.

The CDR3 sequence is CSARYGAGSYEQYF. The DNA of the CDR3 is TGCAGTGCTAGGTACGGGGCAGGATCTTACGAGCAGTACTTC. The chain uses TRBV20-1 and TRBJ2-7; D tentatively fits TRBD1 or TRBD2 (5 bases each). CDR3 length: 14 amino acids. V dropped 3 bases and J dropped 4 bases, with 16 bases sitting between them. The germline V gene has CDR1 DFQATT and CDR2 SNEGSKA (reference sequence).

About this clonotype itself: A clone one base away is much larger, so this may be a read error. The chain carries TRBV9 and TRBJ1-2; no definite D call. CDR3 length: 15 amino acids. Germline CDR1 is SGDLS and CDR2 is YYNGEE. The V end was cut by 3 bases, the J end by 5 bases, with 17 bases between. In nucleotides, the CDR3 is TGTGCCAGCAGCGCAGGCCCGGACTCGGGGTATGGCTACACCTTC. It translates to CASSAGPDSGYGYTF.

This clonotype was seen only once. The conserved phenylalanine or tryptophan is not found at the CDR3 terminus, so this likely reflects a read error. Because the CDR3's place on the DNA is in doubt, the DNA is left out and the CDR3 is given as listed by TCRdb. This chain joins TRBV29-1 and TRBJ1-3; the table's D call, TRBD1, was not checked against the DNA. A total of 9 residues make up the CDR3, ends included. The germline V gene encodes CDR1 SQVTM and CDR2 ANQGSEA. CDR3 protein: CSVEDRAYY.

This clonotype was seen more than once but under ten times. The genes are TRBV2 and TRBJ1-2; 10 bases line up with TRBD1. The CDR3 is made up of 15 amino acids. V was pared by 6 bases and J by 1 base, with 5 bases of the junction left unmatched. CDR1 is SNHLY and CDR2 is FYNNEI in the germline V gene. The CDR3 DNA is TGTGCCAGCAGGTCCCGGGACAGGGGTAACTATGGCTACACCTTC. Translation: CASRSRDRGNYGYTF.

The genes are TRBV9 and TRBJ1-5; TRBD1 aligns across 9 bases. The CDR3 consists of 17 residues. Germline-derived CDR1 and CDR2 are SGDLS and YYNGEE. With 5 bases clipped from V and 1 base from J, the junction kept 10 bases outside the gene matches. The CDR3 reads CASSPLPDRGSNQPQHF. The DNA of the CDR3 is TGTGCCAGCAGTCCACTACCGGACAGGGGCAGCAATCAGCCCCAGCATTTT. Variable domain in full (rest from reference TRBV9 and TRBJ1-5): DSGVTQTPKHLITATGQRVTLRCSPRSGDLSVYWYQQSLDQGLQFLIQYYNGEERAKGNILERFSAQQFPDLHSELNLSSLELGDSALYFCASSPLPDRGSNQPQHFGDGTRLSIL.

In this sample, this clonotype turned up many times. V gene TRBV2 combines with J gene TRBJ2-7; D gene ambiguous. Between the trimmed V and J ends, which lost 3 bases and 0 bases, there was a span of 9 bases. Germline V gives CDR1 SNHLY, CDR2 FYNNEI. The CDR3 is 14 amino acids. The CDR3 here is CASSEDVVSYEQYF. The CDR3, as DNA: TGTGCCAGCAGTGAGGACGTTGTCTCCTACGAGCAGTACTTC.